This T cell receptor (beta chain) was sequenced in a study of PD-1 blockade in classical Hodgkin lymphoma. Every patient relapsed after autologous stem cell transplantation, and brentuximab vedotin exposure varied. TCRdb's copy holds only in-frame clones and misses some; the assay was immunoSEQ multiplex PCR. The sample carries 26,000 or so clones, roughly 68% recorded once. The source was peripheral blood mononuclear cells (PBMCs), collected before the second cycle of nivolumab. The clonotype was recovered from a human donor with classical Hodgkin lymphoma.

DNA of the CDR3: TGTGCCAGCTCACCTGAGGACTCTTCCACCGGGGAGCTGTTTTTT. This codes for CASSPEDSSTGELFF. The gene calls are TRBV18 and TRBJ2-2; the D gene is possibly TRBD2 (5 bases). Trimming removed 3 bases from V and 4 bases from J, with 12 bases in between. In germline, CDR1 is KGHSH, CDR2 LQKENI. The CDR3 sequence is 15 residues long.